These 24 T cell receptor beta chains were sequenced from one sample in a study of T-cell reconstitution after alpha-beta-depleted transplantation in children (dated by TCRdb to the mid-2010s). Library preparation used PCR. This sample was sequenced with an Illumina HiSeq 2500. TCR libraries were prepared with molecular barcoding, using unique molecular identifiers to normalize TCRbeta repertoire quantification. TCRdb reworked the public reads: Q25 trimming with fastp, MiXCR clone assembly, productive beta chains retained. Rows merge per CDR3 protein into single entries with the most common DNA and genes. For this sample there are more than 150,000 distinct CDR3 sequences; more than 6.5% appear just once. 3% to 3.5% of the sample comes from the top ten. Sequenced here: PBMCs from the stem cell graft donor, sampled from the stem cell graft. The receptors were sampled from a human donor who donated a stem cell graft to a child with Wiskott-Aldrich syndrome.

This clonotype was counted many times. The chain carries TRBV29-1 and TRBJ2-3, with D tentatively TRBD1 (5 bases). Per germline, CDR1 SQVTM and CDR2 ANQGSEA. This CDR3 is built from 15 residues. Trimming removed 6 bases at V and 2 bases at J, with 18 bases between. CDR3 sequence: CSVQRGSGDTDTQYF. The CDR3 region has the DNA TGCAGCGTCCAAAGGGGCTCCGGCGACACAGATACGCAGTATTTT.

This clonotype appeared many times. The gene calls are TRBV12-3 or TRBV12-4 and TRBJ2-3; D is unresolved. Trimming stripped 8 bases from V and 2 bases from J, with 11 bases between. The CDR3 sequence is 13 residues long. The CDR3 bases are TGTGCCAGCGGTGAAAGGTTCACAGATACGCAGTATTTT. As protein: CASGERFTDTQYF.

This clonotype was detected many times. CDR3 sequence: CASSRPWELAKNIQYF. In DNA, the CDR3 is TGTGCCAGCAGCCGCCCCTGGGAACTAGCCAAAAACATTCAGTACTTC. This rearrangement joins TRBV12-3 or TRBV12-4 to TRBJ2-4; D unresolved. Trimming stripped 6 bases from V and 0 bases from J, with 15 bases between. The CDR3 consists of 16 residues.

The chain has TRBV7-8 and TRBJ2-7; perhaps TRBD2 as D (5 bases). Germline loops: CDR1 SGHVS, CDR2 FQNEAQ. V gave up 3 bases and J gave up 5 bases, with 14 bases separating them. The CDR3 is 14 amino acids. CDR3 in DNA: TGTGCCAGCAGCTTTAGTCGGGCCGGGGACGAGCAGTACTTC. It codes for CASSFSRAGDEQYF.

The sample holds many counts of this clonotype. J is TRBJ2-6 and V is TRBV11-2; no clear D. The germline V and J ends were trimmed by 7 bases and 2 bases, with 3 bases remaining between them. Germline V gives CDR1 SGHAT, CDR2 FQNNGV. The CDR3 is 12 residues long. The CDR3 nucleotides read TGTGCCAGCACGGCTGGGGCCAACGTCCTGACTTTC. It yields the protein CASTAGANVLTF.

In DNA, the CDR3 is TGTGCCAGTAACCGGTGGGGGCGGATGGATTCTGGGGCCAACGTCCTGACTTTC. Its translation: CASNRWGRMDSGANVLTF. This chain connects TRBV6-1 to TRBJ2-6; D is perhaps TRBD1 (6 bases). Germline V lookup: CDR1 MNHNS, CDR2 SASEGT. V was cut by 9 bases and J by 1 base, with 22 bases left in between. This CDR3 has 18 amino acids.

This clonotype came up many times. The genes are TRBV12-3 or TRBV12-4 and TRBJ2-1; TRBD1 aligns across 7 bases. CDR3 length equals 15 residues. The V and J ends lost 6 bases and 0 bases, in that order; junction bases with no gene match: 5. The chain's CDR3 is CASRPRGSSYNEQFF. DNA for the CDR3: TGTGCCAGCAGGCCCAGGGGGAGCTCCTACAATGAGCAGTTCTTC.

This clonotype was detected ten times or more. The chain joins TRBV7-8 to TRBJ1-5, with a tentative D call TRBD1 (6 bases). Per the germline V gene, CDR1 is SGHVS and CDR2 is FQNEAQ. The CDR3 is made up of 16 amino acids. V was shortened by 3 bases and J by 1 base, with 13 bases between the two germline ends. The CDR3 DNA reads TGTGCCAGCAGCTTTATTTCAGGGGAAAGCAATCAGCCCCAGCATTTT. This encodes CASSFISGESNQPQHF.

The table lists this clonotype with many counts. V usage is TRBV6-1 and J usage is TRBJ2-7; 11 bases line up with TRBD2. The CDR3 runs 15 residues. CDR1 is MNHNS and CDR2 is SASEGT in the germline V gene. J gave up 0 bases and V 2 bases, and 0 bases lay outside the gene matches. CDR3 nucleotide sequence: TGTGCCAGCAGTGAACTAGCGGGGGGCTCCTACGAGCAGTACTTC. Its translation is CASSELAGGSYEQYF.

A note on this clonotype: A much larger clone sits a single nucleotide away, making a read error possible. This sequence joins TRBV29-1 and TRBJ2-7, with TRBD1 matching over 7 bases. Germline CDR1 reads SQVTM; CDR2 reads ANQGSEA. This CDR3 contains 12 residues. In DNA form, the CDR3 reads TGCAGCGTTGCGGGACAGAGTTACGAGCTGTACTTC. It translates to CSVAGQSYELYF.

A remark on this clonotype: Since a much larger clone is just one base distant, this may be a read error. The chain uses TRBV12-3 or TRBV12-4 and TRBJ2-6, with D maybe TRBD2 (5 bases). The CDR3 runs to 17 residues. CDR3 sequence reads: CASILSSAPSGANVLTF. CDR3 nucleotide sequence: TGTGCCAGCATTTTAAGTAGCGCCCCCTCTGGGGCCAACGTCCTGACTTTC.

This clonotype was counted ten times or more. V usage is TRBV12-3 or TRBV12-4 and J usage is TRBJ1-4; D not certain. V was trimmed by 5 bases and J by 5 bases, leaving 18 bases between them. The CDR3 has 16 amino acids. For the CDR3, the DNA is TGTGCCAGCAGTACATCTACCCCCCGCCGGAATGAAAAACTGTTTTTT. It encodes CASSTSTPRRNEKLFF.

Many counts were recorded for this clonotype. V and J are TRBV7-8 and TRBJ2-1; no clear D gene. Germline V lookup: CDR1 SGHVS, CDR2 FQNEAQ. The CDR3 runs 17 residues. V was clipped by 2 bases and J by 2 bases, with 16 bases between them. The chain's CDR3 is CASSLPELDPTYNEQFF. CDR3 in DNA: TGTGCCAGCAGCTTACCGGAGCTAGACCCGACCTACAATGAGCAGTTCTTC.

This clonotype was detected ten times or more. The chain couples TRBV20-1 to TRBJ2-1; D gene uncertain. Germline values: CDR1 DFQATT, CDR2 SNEGSKA (reference sequence). V lost 7 bases, J lost 8 bases, and 9 bases lay in between. CDR3 length equals 10 residues. The CDR3 protein is CSVPHHEQFF. CDR3 coding DNA: TGCAGTGTCCCACATCATGAGCAGTTCTTC.

This clonotype was found many times. The chain has TRBV12-3 or TRBV12-4 and TRBJ2-7; 7 bases match TRBD2. The CDR3 is made up of 16 amino acids. The V segment lost 6 bases and the J segment 3 bases; nucleotides outside the gene matches: 14. The CDR3 protein is CASSLGGGSGNYEQYF. DNA of the CDR3: TGTGCCAGCAGCCTCGGCGGAGGAAGCGGGAACTACGAGCAGTACTTC.

This clonotype was seen many times. The chain combines TRBV5-6 with TRBJ2-1; either TRBD1 or TRBD2 may fit D (5 bases each). This CDR3 has 14 residues. Trimming removed 2 bases from V and 14 bases from J, with 20 bases in between. Germline CDR1 is SGHDT and CDR2 is YYEEEE. For the CDR3, the DNA is TGTGCCAGCAGCTTCCGGGACCGATGGAGCGGAAAGTTCTTC. This codes for CASSFRDRWSGKFF.

This clonotype came up many times. In DNA form, the CDR3 reads TGCGCCAGCAGCCAAGGAAGAATTTCGGCGTCCAGGGGGCACACAGATACGCAGTATTTT. Residues: CASSQGRISASRGHTDTQYF. The chain joins TRBV4-1 to TRBJ2-3; TRBD1 agrees at 8 bases. V trimming: 1 base; J trimming: 2 bases; junction bases outside the gene matches: 17. This CDR3 comprises 20 residues. Germline V gives CDR1 MGHRA, CDR2 YSYEKL.

This clonotype was observed at least ten times. The chain combines TRBV15 with TRBJ2-2; possible D gene TRBD1, 5 bases. V was shortened by 0 bases and J by 5 bases, with 16 bases between the two germline ends. Looked up from germline, CDR1 is LNHNV and CDR2 is YYDKDF (reference sequence). This CDR3 is built from 17 residues. CDR3 in DNA: TGTGCCACCAGCAGAGATGAAAGGACAAGGCGTACCGGGGAGCTGTTTTTT. The encoded protein is CATSRDERTRRTGELFF.

This chain links TRBV20-1 with TRBJ2-5; perhaps TRBD2 as D (6 bases). V lost 0 bases and J 7 bases, leaving 15 bases between the germline ends. The CDR3 length is 14 residues. The germline gives CDR1 DFQATT, CDR2 SNEGSKA (reference sequence). CDR3 bases: TGCAGTGCTAGAGATCGGGGGAGCCTAGCGACCCAGTACTTC. Protein sequence: CSARDRGSLATQYF.

This clonotype was seen a few times. The chain has TRBV6-5 and TRBJ1-4; TRBD1 matches 7 bases. The CDR3 length is 15 residues. Looked up from germline, CDR1 is MNHEY and CDR2 is SVGAGI. Unmatched junction bases numbered 9, after V lost 6 bases and J lost 5 bases. CDR3 in DNA: TGTGCCAGCAGACGTAATAGACAGGGAAATGAAAAACTGTTTTTT. Residues: CASRRNRQGNEKLFF.

This clonotype was seen at least ten times. The genes are TRBV14 and TRBJ2-5; tentatively, D is TRBD2 (5 bases). CDR1 and CDR2 from the germline V gene are SGHDN and FVKESK. The CDR3 sequence is 14 residues long. The V end was cut by 1 base, the J end by 3 bases, with 9 bases between. The CDR3 coding sequence is TGTGCCAGCAGCCAAGGGCGAGGGAAAGAGACCCAGTACTTC. Encoded protein: CASSQGRGKETQYF.

This clonotype was observed many times. The chain employs TRBV4-1 and TRBJ1-2; 7 bases are shared with TRBD1. This CDR3 comprises 15 residues. The ends lost 3 bases at V and 4 bases at J; junction bases unmatched: 8. From germline, CDR1 is MGHRA and CDR2 YSYEKL. CDR3 in DNA: TGCGCCAGCAGCCACCCCGAGGGGGCGAGCTATGGCTACACCTTC. Its protein is CASSHPEGASYGYTF.

The table lists this clonotype with many counts. The chain links TRBV20-1 to TRBJ2-5; 9 positions match TRBD1. Germline V gene lookup returns CDR1 DFQATT and CDR2 SNEGSKA (reference sequence). The V and J ends lost 3 bases and 2 bases, in that order; junction bases with no gene match: 13. The CDR3 is 17 residues long. CDR3: CSARWDRVSRFQETQYF. The DNA of the CDR3 is TGCAGTGCTAGGTGGGACAGGGTGTCGCGGTTTCAAGAGACCCAGTACTTC.

The sample holds many counts of this clonotype. The CDR3 protein is CASSSELAGEHEQFF. The CDR3 bases are TGTGCCAGCAGCTCCGAACTAGCGGGGGAGCATGAGCAGTTCTTC. The genes are TRBV7-2 and TRBJ2-1; 11 positions agree with TRBD2. The junction had 7 bases not matched to a gene; V was cut back by 4 bases and J by 8 bases. CDR1 and CDR2 (germline): SGHTA, FQGNSA. The CDR3 runs 15 residues.